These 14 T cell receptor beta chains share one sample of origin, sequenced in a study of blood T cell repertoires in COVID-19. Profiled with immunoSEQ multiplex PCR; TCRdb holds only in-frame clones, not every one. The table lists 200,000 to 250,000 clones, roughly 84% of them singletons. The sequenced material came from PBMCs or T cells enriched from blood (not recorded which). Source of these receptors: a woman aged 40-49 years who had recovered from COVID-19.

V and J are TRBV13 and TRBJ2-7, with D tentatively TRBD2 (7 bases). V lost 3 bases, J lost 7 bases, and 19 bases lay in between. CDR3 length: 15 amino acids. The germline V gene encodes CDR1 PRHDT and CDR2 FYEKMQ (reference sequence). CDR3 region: CASSFAGGGRGEQYF. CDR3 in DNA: TGTGCCAGCAGCTTCGCCGGGGGCGGGCGGGGGGAGCAGTACTTC.

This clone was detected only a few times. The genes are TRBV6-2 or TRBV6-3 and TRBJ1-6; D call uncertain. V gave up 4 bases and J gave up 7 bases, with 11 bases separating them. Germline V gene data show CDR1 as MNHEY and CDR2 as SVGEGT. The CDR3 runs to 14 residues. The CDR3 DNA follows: TGTGCCAGCAGTTTCGTCAGATCCAATTCACCCCTCCACTTT. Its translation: CASSFVRSNSPLHF.

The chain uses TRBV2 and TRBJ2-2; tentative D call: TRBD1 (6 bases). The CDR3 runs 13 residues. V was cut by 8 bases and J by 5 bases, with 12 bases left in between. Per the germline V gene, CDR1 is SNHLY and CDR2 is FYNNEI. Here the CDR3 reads CASCLRGTGELFF. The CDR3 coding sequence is TGTGCCAGCTGCCTCAGGGGTACCGGGGAGCTGTTTTTT.

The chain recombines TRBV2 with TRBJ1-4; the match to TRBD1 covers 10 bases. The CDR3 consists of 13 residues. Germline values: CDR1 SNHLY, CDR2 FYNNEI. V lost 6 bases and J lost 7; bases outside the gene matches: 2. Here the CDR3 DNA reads TGTGCCAGCAGGGGACAGGGGATTGAAAAACTGTTTTTT. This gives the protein CASRGQGIEKLFF.

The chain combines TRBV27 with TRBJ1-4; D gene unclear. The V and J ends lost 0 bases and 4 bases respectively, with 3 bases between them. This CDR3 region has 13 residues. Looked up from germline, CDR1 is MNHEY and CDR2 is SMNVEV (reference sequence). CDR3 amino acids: CASSLSLNEKLFF. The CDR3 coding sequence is TGTGCCAGCAGTTTATCCCTTAATGAAAAACTGTTTTTT.

CDR3 nucleotides: TGCGCCAGCAGCCAAGAGGGACTAGCGGGAGACAATGAGCAGTTCTTC. Protein product: CASSQEGLAGDNEQFF. The chain recombines TRBV4-3 with TRBJ2-1, with 14 bases identical to TRBD2. Germline-derived CDR1 and CDR2 are LGHNA and YSLEER. The V and J ends lost 0 bases and 5 bases, in that order; junction bases with no gene match: 0. The CDR3 is 16 residues long.

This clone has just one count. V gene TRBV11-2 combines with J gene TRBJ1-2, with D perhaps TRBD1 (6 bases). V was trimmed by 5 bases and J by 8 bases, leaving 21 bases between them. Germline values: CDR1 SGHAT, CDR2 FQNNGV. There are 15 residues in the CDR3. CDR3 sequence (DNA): TGTGCCAGCAGCCCTATACAGGGCTTTAGAGGAGGCTACACCTTC. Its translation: CASSPIQGFRGGYTF.

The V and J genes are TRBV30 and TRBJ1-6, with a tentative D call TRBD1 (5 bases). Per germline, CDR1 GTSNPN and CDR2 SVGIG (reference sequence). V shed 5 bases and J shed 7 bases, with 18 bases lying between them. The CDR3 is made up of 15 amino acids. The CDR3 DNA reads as TGTGCCTGGGCAGAGAAGCGACAGTTGAATTCACCCCTCCACTTT. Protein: CAWAEKRQLNSPLHF.

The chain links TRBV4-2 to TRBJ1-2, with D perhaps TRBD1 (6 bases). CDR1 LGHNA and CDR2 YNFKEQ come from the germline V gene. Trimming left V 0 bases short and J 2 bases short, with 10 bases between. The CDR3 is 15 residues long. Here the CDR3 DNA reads TGTGCCAGCAGCCAAGATAGACAGGACAACTATGGCTACACCTTC. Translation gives CASSQDRQDNYGYTF.

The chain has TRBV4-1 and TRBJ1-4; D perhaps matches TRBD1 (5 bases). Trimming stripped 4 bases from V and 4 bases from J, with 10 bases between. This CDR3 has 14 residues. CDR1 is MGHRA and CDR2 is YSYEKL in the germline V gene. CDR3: CASSLRQFNEKLFF. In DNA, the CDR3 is TGCGCCAGCAGCCTCCGACAGTTTAATGAAAAACTGTTTTTT.

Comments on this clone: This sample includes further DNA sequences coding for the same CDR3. CDR3 in DNA: TGCGCCAGCAGCCTGACTGTGAACACTGAAGCTTTCTTT. Residues: CASSLTVNTEAFF. V usage is TRBV5-1 and J usage is TRBJ1-1; D is uncertain. The length of the CDR3 is 13 residues. V lost 4 bases and J 0 bases, leaving 7 bases between the germline ends. Germline lookup yields CDR1 SGHRS and CDR2 YFSETQ. The full variable domain, in which reference TRBV5-1 and TRBJ1-1 provide the parts outside the CDR3, is KAGVTQTPRYLIKTRGQQVTLSCSPISGHRSVSWYQQTPGQGLQFLFEYFSETQRNKGNFPGRFSGRQFSNSRSEMNVSTLELGDSALYLCASSLTVNTEAFFGQGTRLTVV.

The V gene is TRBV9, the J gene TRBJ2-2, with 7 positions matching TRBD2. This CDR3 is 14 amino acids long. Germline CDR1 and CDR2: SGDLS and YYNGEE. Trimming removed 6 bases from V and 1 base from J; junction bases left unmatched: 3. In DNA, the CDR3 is TGTGCCAGCAAAGAGCGGGAGAACACCGGGGAGCTGTTTTTT. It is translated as CASKERENTGELFF.

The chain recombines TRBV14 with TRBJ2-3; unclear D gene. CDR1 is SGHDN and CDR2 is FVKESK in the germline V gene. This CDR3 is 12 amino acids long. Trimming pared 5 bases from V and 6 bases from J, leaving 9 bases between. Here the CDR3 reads CASSVQLDTQYF. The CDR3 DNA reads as TGTGCCAGCAGCGTTCAACTGGATACGCAGTATTTT.

CDR3: CASSTNREGSYEQYF. CDR3 nucleotides: TGTGCCAGTAGTACGAACAGGGAGGGCTCCTACGAGCAGTACTTC. The rearrangement links TRBV19 to TRBJ2-7, with D possibly matching TRBD2 (7 bases). CDR1 is LNHDA, CDR2 SQIVND, per germline (reference sequence). The V gene lost 4 bases and the J gene lost 0 bases, with 13 bases spanning the gap. The CDR3 loop spans 15 amino acids.